The clone carrying this TCR beta chain was picked up a small number of times. Antigen: not known. The treatment denotes: oral pan-JAK inhibitor, 5-10 mg twice daily. This record belongs to a study of CD8+ T cells in alopecia areata. The germline CDR1 and CDR2 sequences are SGHRS and YFSETQ. V was cut by 5 bases and J by 5 bases, with 10 bases left in between. The length of the CDR3 is 12 residues. RNA was extracted and reverse transcribed into cDNA as the sequencing template. Only in-frame clones appear in the TCRdb table, and some are missing; sequencing was by immunoSEQ multiplex PCR. The sample has about 70,000 clones, 29% seen once. General study results and limits: How baseline CD8+ expansion relates to response remains uncertain (there was one nonresponder).

This TCR was recovered from a human donor with alopecia areata. The source was CD8+ T cells sorted from blood, collected at week 4, from a patient treated with tofacitinib. The J gene is TRBJ2-5, the V gene TRBV5-1; D is uncertain. The CDR3 loop is CASSPPHETQYF. CDR3 DNA sequence: TGCGCCAGCAGTCCACCCCACGAGACCCAGTACTTC.